This T cell receptor beta chain was obtained from a study of T cells in narcolepsy. General study points: In some patient and control memory CD4+ samples, autoreactive clones were absent.

V was cut by 6 bases and J by 0 bases, with 8 bases left in between. The CDR3 consists of 13 residues. Per the germline V gene, CDR1 is LNHDA and CDR2 is SQIVND (reference sequence). Clones were read by immunoSEQ multiplex PCR, and TCRdb kept only the in-frame ones, dropping some. This table holds some 13,000 clones, around nine tenths found once. As regards this clone: Antigen specificity is unknown.

The sequencing input was CD45RA- memory CD4+ T cells from PBMCs. The chain employs TRBV19 and TRBJ1-1; D is perhaps TRBD1 (6 bases). The clonotype was recovered from a human donor with narcolepsy. The CDR3 is CASSDRMNTEAFF. CDR3 nucleotides: TGTGCCAGTAGCGACAGGATGAACACTGAAGCTTTCTTT.